The 16 T cell receptor beta chains presented below share a single source sample, sequenced in a study of circulating CD8 cells and anti-PD-1 response in melanoma. Each library started from about 15 ng of total RNA using the QIAseq Immune Repertoire TCR panel. One entry per CDR3 protein, called by TCRdb with MiXCR from the reads. The sample holds approximately 320 distinct CDR3 sequences, more than 12% seen once. Four subsets defined by PD-1 and/or TIGIT were sorted from live CD3+CD8+TCRalphabeta+ cells. The material sequenced was CD8+ T cells from PBMCs, taken at baseline or after one month of anti-PD-1 therapy (not recorded which). The receptor set was obtained from a human donor with melanoma.

This clonotype is classed as medium-sized. This rearrangement joins TRBV29-1 to TRBJ2-1, with D possibly being TRBD1 or TRBD2 (5 bases each). CDR1 SQVTM and CDR2 ANQGSEA come from the germline V gene. The CDR3 extends over 11 amino acids. The CDR3 bases are TGCAGTGTCGACCGGGACGATGAGCAGTTCTTC. It encodes CSVDRDDEQFF.

By frequency in the sample, this clonotype is medium-sized. The conserved phenylalanine or tryptophan normally closing the CDR3 is absent here, so this likely arose from a read error. V gene TRBV28 combines with J gene TRBJ2-3, with D maybe TRBD1 (6 bases). This CDR3 comprises 20 residues. Trimming took off 4 bases at V and 2 bases at J, with 28 bases between the two ends. Germline V gene sequence: CDR1 MDHEN, CDR2 SYDVKM. CDR3 nucleotide sequence: TGTGCCAGCAGTTCCGACCTTACGCCCTTAGTTAAGGGGGACACAGATACGCAGTATCTT. The encoded protein is CASSSDLTPLVKGDTDTQYL.

This clonotype ranks as medium-sized. J is TRBJ2-7 and V is TRBV20-1, with TRBD2 matching over 9 bases. With V trimmed by 4 bases and J by 5 bases, 18 bases remained unmatched. Germline V gene sequence: CDR1 DFQATT, CDR2 SNEGSKA (reference sequence). The CDR3 runs 17 residues. CDR3: CSATPVAGGPGPNEQYF. Written as DNA, the CDR3 is TGCAGTGCTACCCCCGTGGCGGGAGGGCCTGGCCCCAACGAGCAGTACTTC.

This clonotype is classed as large. J is TRBJ2-7 and V is TRBV2; D call uncertain. The germline V gene has CDR1 SNHLY and CDR2 FYNNEI. The length of the CDR3 is 14 residues. The V and J ends lost 3 bases and 1 base respectively, with 10 bases between them. The CDR3 DNA reads TGTGCCAGCAGTGACCAGTCTATGTCCTACGAGCAGTACTTC. Its translation is CASSDQSMSYEQYF.

This clonotype has a handful of counts. A much larger clone lies a single base off, so this may be a read error. V is TRBV4-1 and J is TRBJ2-3; 7 bases are a match to TRBD2. CDR3 length: 12 amino acids. Germline assignment: CDR1 MGHRA and CDR2 YSYEKL. DNA of the CDR3: TGCGCCAGCGGCCAAGTCGGGGGAGGGAAGTATTTT. Translated, it gives CASGQVGGGKYF.

The chain carries TRBV27 and TRBJ2-7; TRBD1 matches 7 bases. With 5 bases clipped from V and 4 bases from J, the junction kept 11 bases outside the gene matches. Germline V gene sequence: CDR1 MNHEY, CDR2 SMNVEV (reference sequence). This CDR3 has 15 residues. The CDR3 DNA reads TGTGCCAGCAGTCGACAGGGAAGAGGCGTTTACGAGCAGTACTTC. This sequence encodes CASSRQGRGVYEQYF.

The chain uses TRBV27 and TRBJ2-2; D remains unclear. Germline loops: CDR1 MNHEY, CDR2 SMNVEV (reference sequence). With 2 bases removed from V and 2 bases from J, the gap between germline ends came to 9 bases. The CDR3 is made up of 15 amino acids. The CDR3 DNA follows: TGTGCCAGCAGTTTAGTTGCAGTCAACACCGGGGAGCTGTTTTTT. Translating it yields CASSLVAVNTGELFF.

This clonotype is deemed medium-sized (0.01 to 0.1%). Germline and junction disagree at one end, which may indicate a read error. The chain is built from TRBV29-1 and TRBJ2-3, with 7 bases that match TRBD2. CDR1 SQVTM and CDR2 ANQGSEA come from the germline V gene. This CDR3 spans 17 amino acids. In DNA, the CDR3 is TGCAGTGTTGAAGATCCTATACTTAGCGGGAGCACAGATACGCAGTATTTT. Its protein is CSVEDPILSGSTDTQYF.

The V and J genes are TRBV29-1 and TRBJ2-1; D is tentatively TRBD1 or TRBD2 (5 bases each). Trimming cost V 8 bases and J 7 bases, with 12 bases left between them. CDR3 length: 11 residues. Germline CDR1 SQVTM, CDR2 ANQGSEA. Here the CDR3 DNA reads TGCAGCCTGAAATGGGGGAATGAGCAGTTCTTC. It yields the protein CSLKWGNEQFF.

This clonotype is categorized as large. This chain links TRBV9 with TRBJ2-1; 14 nucleotides align to TRBD2. V lost 3 bases to trimming and J lost 7 bases; unmatched junction nucleotides: 9. Germline CDR1 reads SGDLS; CDR2 reads YYNGEE. The CDR3 is 17 amino acids. The CDR3 DNA is TGTGCCAGCAGCGAAGGGACTAGCGGGAGTACTTGGAATGAGCAGTTCTTC. Encoded protein: CASSEGTSGSTWNEQFF. Supplemented by reference TRBV9 and TRBJ2-1, the full variable domain reads DSGVTQTPKHLITATGQRVTLRCSPRSGDLSVYWYQQSLDQGLQFLIQYYNGEERAKGNILERFSAQQFPDLHSELNLSSLELGDSALYFCASSEGTSGSTWNEQFFGPGTRLTVL.

The CDR3 DNA reads as TGTGCCAGCGGTCTTCTGACAGGGGTGGTATCCTACGAGCAGTACTTC. This sequence encodes CASGLLTGVVSYEQYF. V gene TRBV28 combines with J gene TRBJ2-7; the match to TRBD1 covers 8 bases. Germline CDR1 is MDHEN and CDR2 is SYDVKM. This CDR3 contains 16 residues. Trimming cost V 8 bases and J 1 base; bases outside gene matches: 13.

This clonotype counts as large. V is TRBV27 and J is TRBJ2-1, with D possibly being TRBD1 or TRBD2 (5 bases each). Germline values: CDR1 MNHEY, CDR2 SMNVEV (reference sequence). V dropped 2 bases and J dropped 5 bases, with 7 bases sitting between them. There are 13 residues in the CDR3. The CDR3: CASSLGTHNEQFF. The CDR3 DNA sequence: TGTGCCAGCAGTTTAGGGACGCACAATGAGCAGTTCTTC.

This chain uses TRBV27 with TRBJ2-7; tentative D call: TRBD1 (6 bases). Per the germline V gene, CDR1 is MNHEY and CDR2 is SMNVEV (reference sequence). Trimming left V 5 bases short and J 1 base short, with 12 bases between. This CDR3 has 14 residues. In nucleotides, the CDR3 is TGTGCCAGCAGTCCGCGACAGGCTTCCTACGAGCAGTACTTC. It translates to CASSPRQASYEQYF.

Sample share makes this clonotype large. The chain links TRBV28 to TRBJ2-1; D is tentatively TRBD1 or TRBD2 (5 bases each). The CDR3 has 15 residues. Looked up from germline, CDR1 is MDHEN and CDR2 is SYDVKM. V lost 3 bases to trimming and J lost 5 bases, with 14 bases between them. CDR3 DNA sequence: TGTGCCAGCAGTTTTCGGGGCCAGGTCCACAATGAGCAGTTCTTC. Protein product: CASSFRGQVHNEQFF.

V gene TRBV28 combines with J gene TRBJ2-1, with 13 bases lining up with TRBD2. V lost 4 bases, J lost 5 bases, and 2 bases stayed unmatched. Germline V lookup: CDR1 MDHEN, CDR2 SYDVKM. CDR3 length: 15 amino acids. The CDR3 bases are TGTGCCAGCAGTTCCGGACTAGCGGGAGACAATGAGCAGTTCTTC. Its translation is CASSSGLAGDNEQFF.

This clonotype is large (0.1 to 1%) in the sample. The chain uses TRBV19 and TRBJ2-7; D remains unclear. CDR1 LNHDA and CDR2 SQIVND come from the germline V gene (reference sequence). This CDR3 has 14 residues. V was clipped by 3 bases and J by 0 bases, with 9 bases between them. The CDR3 sequence is CASSISAASYEQYF. The DNA of the CDR3 is TGTGCCAGTAGTATTTCCGCGGCCTCCTACGAGCAGTACTTC.